A single sample is the source of the 3 T cell receptor beta chains below, sequenced in a study of T cells in localized non-small cell lung cancer. The table came from immunoSEQ multiplex PCR; TCRdb's copy has only in-frame clones and leaves some out. The sample shows 100,000 to 150,000 clones, more than 80% of them seen only once. The sample in question was peripheral blood, obtained before any cancer treatment. These receptors originate from a female donor older than 55 with stage I lung adenocarcinoma.

This chain joins TRBV7-9 and TRBJ2-1; D gene unclear. V was trimmed by 1 base and J by 1 base, leaving 8 bases between them. Germline V gives CDR1 SEHNR, CDR2 FQNEAQ (reference sequence). This CDR3 is built from 15 residues. The CDR3 DNA reads as TGTGCCAGCAGCTTAGACGGGCTATCCTACAATGAGCAGTTCTTC. Translated: CASSLDGLSYNEQFF.

The chain couples TRBV11-3 to TRBJ2-2; perhaps TRBD1 as D (5 bases). The length of the CDR3 is 14 residues. V lost 4 bases and J lost 3, with 9 bases in between. Germline V gene data show CDR1 as SGHNT and CDR2 as YENEEA. The DNA for the CDR3 is TGTGCCAGCAGCTCCCAGGGCGACACCGGGGAGCTGTTTTTT. It is translated as CASSSQGDTGELFF.

This chain links TRBV7-2 with TRBJ2-5; 11 nucleotides line up with TRBD2. Losses at the gene ends were 3 bases for V and 5 bases for J; bases not matched to a gene: 8. This CDR3 is built from 16 residues. Germline V CDR1 and CDR2: SGHTA, FQGNSA. In nucleotides, the CDR3 is TGTGCCAGCAGCTTCGGCTTCACTAGCGGGAGCGAGACCCAGTACTTC. Translating it yields CASSFGFTSGSETQYF. The variable domain in full, with the rest retrieved from reference TRBV7-2 and TRBJ2-5, is GAGVSQSPSNKVTEKGKDVELRCDPISGHTALYWYRQSLGQGLEFLIYFQGNSAPDKSGLPSDRFSAERTGGSVSTLTIQRTQQEDSAVYLCASSFGFTSGSETQYFGPGTRLLVL.